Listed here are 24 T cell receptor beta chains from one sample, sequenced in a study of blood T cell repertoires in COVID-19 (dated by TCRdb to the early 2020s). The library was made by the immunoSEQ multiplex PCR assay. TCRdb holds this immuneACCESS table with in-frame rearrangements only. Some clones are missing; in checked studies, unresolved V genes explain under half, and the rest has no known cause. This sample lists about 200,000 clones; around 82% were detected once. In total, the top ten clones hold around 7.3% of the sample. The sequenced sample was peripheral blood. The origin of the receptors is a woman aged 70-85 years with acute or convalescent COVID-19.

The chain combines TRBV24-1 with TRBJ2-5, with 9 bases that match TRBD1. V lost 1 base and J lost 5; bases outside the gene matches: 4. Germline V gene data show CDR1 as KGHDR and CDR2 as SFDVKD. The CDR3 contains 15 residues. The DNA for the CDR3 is TGTGCCACCAGTGATTTTGACAGGGGGGTCGAGACCCAGTACTTC. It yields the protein CATSDFDRGVETQYF.

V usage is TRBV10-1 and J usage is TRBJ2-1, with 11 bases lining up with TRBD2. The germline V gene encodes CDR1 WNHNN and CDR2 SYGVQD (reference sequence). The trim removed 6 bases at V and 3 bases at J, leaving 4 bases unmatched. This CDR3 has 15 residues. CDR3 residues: CASSSGTSGYNEQFF. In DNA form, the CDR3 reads TGCGCCAGCAGCTCAGGGACTAGCGGCTACAATGAGCAGTTCTTC.

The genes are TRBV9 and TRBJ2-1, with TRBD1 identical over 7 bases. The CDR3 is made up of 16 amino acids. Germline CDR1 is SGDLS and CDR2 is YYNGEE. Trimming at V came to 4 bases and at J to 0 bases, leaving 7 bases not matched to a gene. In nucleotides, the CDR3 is TGTGCCAGCAGCCCACCGACAGGGAACTCCTACAATGAGCAGTTCTTC. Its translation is CASSPPTGNSYNEQFF.

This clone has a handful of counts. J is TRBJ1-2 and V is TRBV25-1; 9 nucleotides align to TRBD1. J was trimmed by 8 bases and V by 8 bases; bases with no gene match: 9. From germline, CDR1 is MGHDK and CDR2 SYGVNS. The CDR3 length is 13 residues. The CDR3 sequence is CASRGQGPEGYTF. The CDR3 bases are TGTGCCAGCCGGGGACAGGGCCCTGAGGGCTACACCTTC.

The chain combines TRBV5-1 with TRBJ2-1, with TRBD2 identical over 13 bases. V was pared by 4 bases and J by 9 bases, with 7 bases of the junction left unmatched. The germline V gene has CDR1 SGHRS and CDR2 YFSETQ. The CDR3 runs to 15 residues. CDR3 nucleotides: TGCGCCAGCAGCGGAACTAGCGGGGGGGCTGGTGAGCAGTTCTTC. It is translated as CASSGTSGGAGEQFF. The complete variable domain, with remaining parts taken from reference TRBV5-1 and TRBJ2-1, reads KAGVTQTPRYLIKTRGQQVTLSCSPISGHRSVSWYQQTPGQGLQFLFEYFSETQRNKGNFPGRFSGRQFSNSRSEMNVSTLELGDSALYLCASSGTSGGAGEQFFGPGTRLTVL.

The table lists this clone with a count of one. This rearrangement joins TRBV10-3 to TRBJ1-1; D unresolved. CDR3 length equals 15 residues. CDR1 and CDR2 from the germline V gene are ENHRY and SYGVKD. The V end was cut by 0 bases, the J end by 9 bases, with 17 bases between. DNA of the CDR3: TGTGCCATCAGTGAGTCGAAAAATGTAGAGGGCAAAGCTTTCTTT. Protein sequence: CAISESKNVEGKAFF.

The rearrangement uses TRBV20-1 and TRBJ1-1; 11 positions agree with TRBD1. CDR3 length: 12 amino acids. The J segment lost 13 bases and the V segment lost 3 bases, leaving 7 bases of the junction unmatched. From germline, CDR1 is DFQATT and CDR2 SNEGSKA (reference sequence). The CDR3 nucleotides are TGCAGTGCTAGTGGGACAGGGGGGTTTGGTTTCTTT. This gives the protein CSASGTGGFGFF.

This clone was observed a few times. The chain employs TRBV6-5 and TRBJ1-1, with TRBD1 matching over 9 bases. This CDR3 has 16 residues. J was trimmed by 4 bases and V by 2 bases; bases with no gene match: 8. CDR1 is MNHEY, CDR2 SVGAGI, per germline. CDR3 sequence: CASSYAGQGGGTEAFF. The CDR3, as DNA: TGTGCCAGCAGTTACGCGGGACAGGGCGGGGGCACTGAAGCTTTCTTT.

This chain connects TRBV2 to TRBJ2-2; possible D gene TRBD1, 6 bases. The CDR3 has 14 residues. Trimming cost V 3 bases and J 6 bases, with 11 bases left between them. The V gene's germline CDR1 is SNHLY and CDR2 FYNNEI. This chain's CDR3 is CASSEGALPGELFF. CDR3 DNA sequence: TGTGCCAGCAGTGAGGGGGCCTTACCCGGGGAGCTGTTTTTT. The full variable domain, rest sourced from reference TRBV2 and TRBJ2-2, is EPEVTQTPSHQVTQMGQEVILRCVPISNHLYFYWYRQILGQKVEFLVSFYNNEISEKSEIFDDQFSVERPDGSNFTLKIRSTKLEDSAMYFCASSEGALPGELFFGEGSRLTVL.

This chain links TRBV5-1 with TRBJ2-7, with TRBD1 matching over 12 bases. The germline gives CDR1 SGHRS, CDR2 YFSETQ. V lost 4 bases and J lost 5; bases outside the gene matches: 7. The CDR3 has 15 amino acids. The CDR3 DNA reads TGCGCCAGCAGCCGGGGACAGGGGGCAATCAACGAGCAGTACTTC. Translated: CASSRGQGAINEQYF.

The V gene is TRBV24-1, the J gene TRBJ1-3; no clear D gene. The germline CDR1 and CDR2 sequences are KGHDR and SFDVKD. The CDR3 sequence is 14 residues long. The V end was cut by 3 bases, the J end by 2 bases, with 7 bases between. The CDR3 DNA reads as TGTGCCACCAGTGATAAGGGAGCTGGAAACACCATATATTTT. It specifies CATSDKGAGNTIYF.

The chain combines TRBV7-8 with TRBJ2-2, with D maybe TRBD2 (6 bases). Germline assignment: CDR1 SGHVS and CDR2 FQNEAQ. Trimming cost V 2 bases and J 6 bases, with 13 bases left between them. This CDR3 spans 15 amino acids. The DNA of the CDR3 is TGTGCCAGCAGCTTACGGGACTTTCCATCCGGGGAGCTGTTTTTT. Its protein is CASSLRDFPSGELFF.

The CDR3 bases are TGCGCCAGCGGACCGGGATTTACGAATGAAGCTTTCTTT. Translating it yields CASGPGFTNEAFF. V is TRBV5-1 and J is TRBJ1-1; D not certain. CDR1 is SGHRS and CDR2 is YFSETQ in the germline V gene. V shed 7 bases and J shed 7 bases, with 17 bases lying between them. The CDR3 consists of 13 residues.

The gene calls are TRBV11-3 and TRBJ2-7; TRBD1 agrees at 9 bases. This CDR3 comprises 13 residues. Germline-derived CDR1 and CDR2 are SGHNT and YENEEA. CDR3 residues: CASSLCRARQGEV. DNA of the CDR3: TGTGCCAGCAGCTTATGTCGGGCCCGACAGGGGGAAGTC.

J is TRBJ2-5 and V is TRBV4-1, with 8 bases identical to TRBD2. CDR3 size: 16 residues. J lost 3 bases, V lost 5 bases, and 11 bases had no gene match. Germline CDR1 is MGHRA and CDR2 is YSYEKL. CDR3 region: CASSDGPGGGEETQYF. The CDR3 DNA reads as TGCGCCAGCAGCGACGGCCCGGGAGGGGGGGAAGAGACCCAGTACTTC.

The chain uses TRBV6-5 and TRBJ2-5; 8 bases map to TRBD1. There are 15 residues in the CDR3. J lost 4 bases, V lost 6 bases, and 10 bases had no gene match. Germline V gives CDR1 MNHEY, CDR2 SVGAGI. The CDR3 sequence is CASSPRPGGGETQYF. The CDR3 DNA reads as TGTGCCAGCAGCCCGAGGCCAGGGGGCGGAGAGACCCAGTACTTC.

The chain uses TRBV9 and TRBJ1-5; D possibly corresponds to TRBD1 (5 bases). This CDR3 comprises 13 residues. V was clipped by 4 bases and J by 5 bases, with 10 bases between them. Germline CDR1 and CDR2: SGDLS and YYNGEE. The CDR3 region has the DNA TGTGCCAGCAGCTCCTGGGGGGATCAGCCCCAGCATTTT. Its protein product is CASSSWGDQPQHF.

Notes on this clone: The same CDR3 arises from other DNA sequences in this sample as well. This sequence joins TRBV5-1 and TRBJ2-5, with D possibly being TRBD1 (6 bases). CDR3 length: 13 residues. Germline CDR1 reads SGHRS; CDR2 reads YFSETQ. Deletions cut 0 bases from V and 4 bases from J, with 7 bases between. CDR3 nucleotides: TGCGCCAGCAGCTTGGGACAGGTAGAGACCCAGTACTTC. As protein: CASSLGQVETQYF.

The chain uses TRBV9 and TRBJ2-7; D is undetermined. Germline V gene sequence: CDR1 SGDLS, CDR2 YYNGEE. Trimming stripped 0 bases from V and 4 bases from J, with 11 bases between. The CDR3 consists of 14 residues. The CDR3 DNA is TGTGCCAGCAGCGTAGGGCGGTGGAATTACGAGCAGTACTTC. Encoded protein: CASSVGRWNYEQYF.

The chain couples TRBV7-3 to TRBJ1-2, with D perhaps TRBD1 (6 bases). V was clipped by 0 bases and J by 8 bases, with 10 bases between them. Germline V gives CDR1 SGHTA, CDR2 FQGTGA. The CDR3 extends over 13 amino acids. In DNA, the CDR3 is TGTGCCAGCAGCTTAACGGCAGGGGAGGGCTACACCTTC. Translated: CASSLTAGEGYTF.

CDR3: CASVAGAISGEQFF. CDR3 DNA: TGTGCCAGCGTAGCGGGGGCGATTTCGGGTGAGCAGTTCTTC. This chain joins TRBV7-6 and TRBJ2-1; 9 bases align to TRBD2. The CDR3 has 14 residues. Germline V gives CDR1 SGHVS, CDR2 FNYEAQ. J gave up 9 bases and V 8 bases, and 11 bases lay outside the gene matches.

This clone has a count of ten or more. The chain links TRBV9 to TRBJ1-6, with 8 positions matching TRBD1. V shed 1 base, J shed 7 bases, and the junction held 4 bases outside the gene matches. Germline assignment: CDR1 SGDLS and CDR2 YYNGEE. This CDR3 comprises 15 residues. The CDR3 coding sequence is TGTGCCAGCAGCGTATCGGACAGGGTGAATTCACCCCTCCACTTT. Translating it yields CASSVSDRVNSPLHF.

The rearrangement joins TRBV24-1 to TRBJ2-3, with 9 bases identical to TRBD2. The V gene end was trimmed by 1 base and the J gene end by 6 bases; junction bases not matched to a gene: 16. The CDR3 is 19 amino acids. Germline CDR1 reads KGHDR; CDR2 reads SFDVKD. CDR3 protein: CATSDFSDRVSGGLDTQYF. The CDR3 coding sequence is TGTGCCACCAGTGATTTTTCCGACAGGGTGAGCGGGGGGTTGGATACGCAGTATTTT.

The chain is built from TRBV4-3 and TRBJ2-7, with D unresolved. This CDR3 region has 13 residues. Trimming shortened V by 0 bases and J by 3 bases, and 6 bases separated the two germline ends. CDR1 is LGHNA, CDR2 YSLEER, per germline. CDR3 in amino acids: CASSQDRNYEQYF. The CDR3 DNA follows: TGCGCCAGCAGCCAAGATAGAAACTACGAGCAGTACTTC.